This entry lists 14 T cell receptor beta chains sequenced from one sample in a study of persistence of HIV-infected CD4 T cells (dated by TCRdb to about 2020). The immunoSEQ hsTCRB assay version 4, run in survey mode, was used to sequence TCRbeta repertoires from genomic DNA. This immuneACCESS table, as held by TCRdb, lists in-frame sequences with V and J called but not all clones. Of the missing ones, under half trace to an unresolved V gene in checked studies; the others have no known cause. The sample table records approximately 27,000 clones; around 73% of these occur just once. The top ten constitute 0.65% to 0.85% of the sample. For these receptors, no antigen is known. Interpreted using the paper, the treatment or condition label stands for: suppressive antiretroviral therapy. Cells were stimulated with lysates of CMV-infected fibroblasts at 9.5 to 10 ug/mL. Nonresponding CD40L-negative CD69-negative CD45RO-high memory CD4+ T cells were sorted as memory populations depleted of antigen-responding cells.

Sequencing was performed on CD4+ T cells sorted from PBMCs after approximately 19-hour stimulation, taken from a patient who received antiretroviral therapy. The sample's cell subset or site label, in plain terms: CD40L-CD69- CD45RO-high memory CD4 T cells not responding to CMV lysate. Receptors were obtained from an adult woman with HIV who was CMV-seropositive.

This rearrangement joins TRBV12-5 to TRBJ1-5; the D is unclear. The CDR3 length is 13 residues. The V gene's germline CDR1 is LGHNT and CDR2 FRNRAP. The germline V and J ends were trimmed by 1 base and 4 bases, with 5 bases remaining between them. The CDR3 DNA sequence: TGTGCTAGTGGTTTGGAGGGAAATCAGCCCCAGCATTTT. It encodes CASGLEGNQPQHF. Variable domain in full (rest from reference TRBV12-5 and TRBJ1-5): DARVTQTPRHKVTEMGQEVTMRCQPILGHNTVFWYRQTMMQGLELLAYFRNRAPLDDSGMPKDRFSAEMPDATLATLKIQPSEPRDSAVYFCASGLEGNQPQHFGDGTRLSIL.

In DNA, the CDR3 is TGTGCCAGCAGCCGAGGGTTCGGGGAGACCCAGTACTTC. This translates into CASSRGFGETQYF. The rearrangement uses TRBV2 and TRBJ2-5, with D perhaps TRBD2 (5 bases). The CDR3 runs 13 residues. V gave up 6 bases and J gave up 5 bases, with 13 bases separating them. From germline, CDR1 is SNHLY and CDR2 FYNNEI.

The chain is built from TRBV10-2 and TRBJ1-3; 7 nucleotides agree with TRBD1. Germline V gene sequence: CDR1 WSHSY, CDR2 SAAADI. The length of the CDR3 is 15 residues. J gave up 0 bases and V 5 bases, and 4 bases lay outside the gene matches. The CDR3 loop reads CASSLTGPSGNTIYF. Written as DNA, the CDR3 is TGCGCCAGCAGTTTGACAGGGCCCTCTGGAAACACCATATATTTT.

This chain links TRBV12-3 or TRBV12-4 with TRBJ1-3; D not resolved. CDR3 length equals 13 residues. Trimming shortened V by 6 bases and J by 0 bases, and 6 bases separated the two germline ends. The CDR3 is CASRESSGNTIYF. CDR3 in DNA: TGTGCCAGCAGAGAAAGCTCTGGAAACACCATATATTTT.

The genes are TRBV29-1 and TRBJ2-1; 8 nucleotides align to TRBD2. The J segment lost 9 bases and the V segment lost 4 bases, leaving 8 bases of the junction unmatched. The CDR3 runs to 13 residues. The germline V gene has CDR1 SQVTM and CDR2 ANQGSEA. The CDR3: CSVVNRGGGEQFF. The CDR3 bases are TGCAGCGTTGTTAATCGGGGGGGAGGTGAGCAGTTCTTC.

The rearrangement uses TRBV11-2 and TRBJ2-6; 9 bases line up with TRBD1. The V segment lost 6 bases and the J segment 1 base; nucleotides outside the gene matches: 10. Germline V gene lookup returns CDR1 SGHAT and CDR2 FQNNGV. CDR3 length equals 18 residues. The CDR3 loop reads CASRPAGTGSSGANVLTF. The CDR3 DNA is TGTGCCAGCAGGCCGGCCGGGACAGGGTCGTCTGGGGCCAACGTCCTGACTTTC. Full variable domain (missing parts from reference TRBV11-2 and TRBJ2-6): EAGVAQSPRYKIIEKRQSVAFWCNPISGHATLYWYQQILGQGPKLLIQFQNNGVVDDSQLPKDRFSAERLKGVDSTLKIQPAKLEDSAVYLCASRPAGTGSSGANVLTFGAGSRLTVL.

The rearrangement uses TRBV9 and TRBJ2-5; TRBD1 matches at 9 bases. V trimming: 3 bases; J trimming: 5 bases; junction bases outside the gene matches: 8. CDR3 size: 15 residues. Germline V lookup: CDR1 SGDLS, CDR2 YYNGEE. The CDR3 loop reads CASSDGTGSRETQYF. The DNA for the CDR3 is TGTGCCAGCAGCGATGGGACAGGGTCCCGGGAGACCCAGTACTTC.

In this sample, this clone turned up once. The J gene is TRBJ1-6, the V gene TRBV4-1; D possibly corresponds to TRBD1 (5 bases). The ends were cut back, 0 bases at V and 12 bases at J, with 12 bases in the middle. Germline-derived CDR1 and CDR2 are MGHRA and YSYEKL. The CDR3 is 14 amino acids. The CDR3: CASSQDPGTRPLHF. For the CDR3, the DNA is TGCGCCAGCAGCCAAGATCCGGGGACGAGACCCCTCCACTTT.

Only one count was recorded for this clone. The V call is TRBV29-1, the J call TRBJ2-1; D possibly corresponds to TRBD1 (6 bases). Germline V gives CDR1 SQVTM, CDR2 ANQGSEA. The CDR3 extends over 15 amino acids. With 2 bases removed from V and 4 bases from J, the gap between germline ends came to 15 bases. In DNA, the CDR3 is TGCAGCGTTGAAAGCGGCAGGGGAAGGTACAATGAGCAGTTCTTC. It is translated as CSVESGRGRYNEQFF.

This clone was detected once. The chain has TRBV5-1 and TRBJ2-3; D may match TRBD1 or TRBD2 (5 bases each). This CDR3 has 15 residues. The germline V gene encodes CDR1 SGHRS and CDR2 YFSETQ. V dropped 0 bases and J dropped 3 bases, with 11 bases sitting between them. The CDR3, as DNA: TGCGCCAGCAGCTTGGACAGGCGAGGGACAGATACGCAGTATTTT. It translates to CASSLDRRGTDTQYF. Drawing the rest from reference TRBV5-1 and TRBJ2-3, the complete variable domain is KAGVTQTPRYLIKTRGQQVTLSCSPISGHRSVSWYQQTPGQGLQFLFEYFSETQRNKGNFPGRFSGRQFSNSRSEMNVSTLELGDSALYLCASSLDRRGTDTQYFGPGTRLTVL.

The chain uses TRBV5-5 and TRBJ1-1, with D uncertain. The CDR3 sequence is 13 residues long. V dropped 2 bases and J dropped 1 base, with 6 bases sitting between them. Germline V gene data show CDR1 as SGHKS and CDR2 as YYEKEE (reference sequence). The DNA of the CDR3 is TGTGCCAGCAGCTTTGGGTCGAACACTGAAGCTTTCTTT. Translated: CASSFGSNTEAFF.

The chain is built from TRBV7-6 and TRBJ2-7, with 9 bases fitting TRBD1. Germline V gives CDR1 SGHVS, CDR2 FNYEAQ. The trim removed 5 bases at V and 3 bases at J, leaving 8 bases unmatched. This CDR3 is 15 amino acids long. This CDR3 is CASSLGGQGVYEQYF. The DNA of the CDR3 is TGTGCCAGCAGCCTAGGGGGACAGGGTGTCTACGAGCAGTACTTC. The entire variable domain, with the rest obtained from reference TRBV7-6 and TRBJ2-7, is as follows: GAGVSQSPRYKVTKRGQDVALRCDPISGHVSLYWYRQALGQGPEFLTYFNYEAQQDKSGLPNDRFSAERPEGSISTLTIQRTEQRDSAMYRCASSLGGQGVYEQYFGPGTRLTVT.

CDR3 protein: CASSLGARGDEQFF. In nucleotides, the CDR3 is TGTGCCAGCAGCTTAGGCGCCAGGGGGGATGAGCAGTTCTTC. This sequence joins TRBV13 and TRBJ2-1; possible D gene TRBD1, 7 bases. V was cut by 0 bases and J by 8 bases, with 11 bases left in between. The CDR3 sequence is 14 residues long. In germline, CDR1 is PRHDT, CDR2 FYEKMQ (reference sequence).

This sequence joins TRBV5-1 and TRBJ1-2; D not certain. Trimming left V 4 bases short and J 6 bases short, with 16 bases between. The CDR3 length is 14 residues. Germline CDR1 is SGHRS and CDR2 is YFSETQ. CDR3 region: CASSPGSLGDGYTF. In DNA form, the CDR3 reads TGCGCCAGCAGCCCCGGGAGCTTAGGAGATGGCTACACCTTC.